This T cell receptor beta chain was observed in a study of blood T cells in healthy people across ages. From germline, CDR1 is DFQATT and CDR2 SNEGSKA (reference sequence). The CDR3 covers 13 residues. The germline V and J ends were trimmed by 1 base and 1 base, with 7 bases remaining between them. As for this clonotype: Its specificity is unknown.

A second about 7 to 11 cycle PCR used barcoded and J-beta primers. TCRdb fed the 5' RACE reads into MiXCR, producing one record per CDR3 protein. The sample shows 800,000 or so distinct CDR3 sequences, roughly 25% of them seen only once. Study-wide findings and caveats: Diversity figures derived from one million T cells were judged to underestimate the true value.

These data also featured in a second study, about T cells of mothers and their children. That study reports: Thymic selection shapes TCR recombination output similarly in related and unrelated pairs. It was related mother-child pairs that showed slightly higher overlap than unrelated pairs, without reaching significance.

This chain links TRBV20-1 with TRBJ2-5; the D is unclear. Sequenced material: blood. The TCR was taken from a boy aged 5-17 years in good health. In DNA, the CDR3 is TGCAGTGCTAGAGTAGGTGGCCAAGAGACCCAGTACTTC. Amino acid sequence: CSARVGGQETQYF.